This T cell receptor (beta chain) is from a study of human T cells and chemical hapten exposure. Study-level information: Readings were taken at 6 days from patch tests that had applied 0.01% DPC to the upper back. Study conclusions and caveats: The study found that PT1 expanded TCR counts correlated positively with patch test score.

On this clonotype itself: The target antigen is unknown.

The CDR3 is 14 amino acids. V gave up 3 bases and J gave up 6 bases, with 13 bases separating them. Germline loops: CDR1 SGDLS, CDR2 YYNGEE. Time point described: patch test 2, 6 weeks after DPC sensitization. The treatment is: therapeutic diphenylcyclopropenone sensitization with weekly scalp DPC. One entry per CDR3 protein, called by TCRdb with MiXCR from the RACE reads. The table includes about 140,000 distinct CDR3 sequences, about 11% detected once. J is TRBJ2-1 and V is TRBV9; D tentatively fits TRBD1 or TRBD2 (6 bases each). Sequencing was performed on whole blood, taken in connection with sensitization to the hapten diphenylcyclopropenone (DPC). The receptor was isolated from a woman aged 45 to 65 with alopecia areata. Some clones in this sample may be carry-over from other donors' samples. In DNA form, the CDR3 reads TGTGCCAGCAGCGGAGGGGGGATAGGCAATGAGCAGTTCTTC. Amino acid sequence: CASSGGGIGNEQFF.